This is a list of T cell receptor beta chains from one sample in a study of human T cells and chemical hapten exposure. TCRdb reprocessed the RACE reads with MiXCR, giving one entry per CDR3 protein. Among about 170,000 distinct CDR3 sequences listed, approximately 30% were seen once. The source material was whole blood, sampled in connection with sensitization to the hapten diphenylcyclopropenone (DPC). These receptors were collected from a woman younger than 30 with alopecia areata. Some clones in this sample may be carry-over from other donors' samples. The CDR3 runs from the conserved cysteine through the conserved F or W. A D gene is named only where the DNA matches it firmly. Not every row has a clone size; where given, it reads once, few, many or a size class.

>-|TRBJ1-2|TRBV29-1|few
TGCAGCGTTTTCCTGTACGGGAGATATGGCTACACCTTC
CSVFLYGRYGYTF
>TRBD2|TRBJ2-1|TRBV10-3|-
TGTGCCATCAGTGATAGCGGGAGAGGGAATGAGCAGTTCTTC
CAISDSGRGNEQFF
>-|TRBJ1-1|TRBV5-1|-
TGCGCCAGCAGACTCGGCGGGCCGAACACTGAAGCTTTCTTT
CASRLGGPNTEAFF
>TRBD2|TRBJ2-1|TRBV7-8|few
TGTGCCAGCAGCTTAGGAGCGGGAGGCCTCAATGAGCAGTTCTTC
CASSLGAGGLNEQFF
>TRBD1|TRBJ2-5|TRBV7-2|-
TGTGCCAGCAGCTTAGGGTCTAGCAGGGGGACGGCCCAGTACTTC
CASSLGSSRGTAQYF
>-|TRBJ2-5|TRBV5-1|-
TGCGCCAGCAGCTTCGGCCCCCATAGGGATCGGGCGGAGACCCAGTACTTC
CASSFGPHRDRAETQYF
>-|TRBJ2-1|TRBV2|few
TGTGCCAGCAGTCCCCTCGATGAGCAGTTCTTC
CASSPLDEQFF
>-|TRBJ2-7|TRBV4-3|few
TGCGCCAGCAGCCAAGGGGCGTCAAGTGCATCCTACGAGCAGTACTTC
CASSQGASSASYEQYF
>-|TRBJ2-2|TRBV18|few
TGTGCCAGCTCACCCCTTCGACTGGGGAACACCGGGGAGCTGTTTTTT
CASSPLRLGNTGELFF
>TRBD1|TRBJ2-4|TRBV29-1|-
TGCAGCGTTACCGGGACAGCCCAACCAGGGCAGTACTTC
CSVTGTAQPGQYF
>TRBD1|TRBJ2-4|TRBV12-3/TRBV12-4|few
TGTGCCAGCAGTTTAGCCGTTGCGGACAGGGACGACATTCAGTACTTC
CASSLAVADRDDIQYF
>-|TRBJ2-2|TRBV19|-
TGTGCCAGTAGTATCCCCGGGGAGCTGTTTTTT
CASSIPGELFF
>TRBD2|TRBJ2-7|TRBV4-3|once
TGCGCCAGCAGCCAAATAGAAGGGACTAGCGACGAGCAGTACTTC
CASSQIEGTSDEQYF
>TRBD2|TRBJ2-7|TRBV7-9|-
TGTGCCAGCAGCCCACCCGGGACTAGCGGGAGGCCCTCCTACGAGCAGTACTTC
CASSPPGTSGRPSYEQYF
>-|TRBJ2-5|TRBV7-2|few
TGTGCCAGCAGGAGGGGGGGAGGAGAGACCCAGTACTTC
CASRRGGGETQYF
>TRBD1|TRBJ2-7|TRBV6-2/TRBV6-3|few
TGTGCCAGCAGTTTTGCTCAGGGGGCCGGCGAGCAGTACTTC
CASSFAQGAGEQYF
>TRBD2|TRBJ2-5|TRBV20-1|few
TGCAGTGCCGTACCTGGGTGGGGGGGAGAGACCCAGTACTTC
CSAVPGWGGETQYF
>-|TRBJ2-6|TRBV27|few
TGTGCCAGCAGTCGTAGGGTGACTGGGGCCAACGTCCTGACTTTC
CASSRRVTGANVLTF
>-|TRBJ1-5|TRBV7-2|few
TGTGCCAGCAGCTCCTATGGGGTGGAGAAGCCCCAGCATTTT
CASSSYGVEKPQHF
>TRBD1|TRBJ1-1|TRBV10-3|few
TGTGCCATCAGATCTGGACAGGGGGTAAGGAACACTGAAGCTTTCTTT
CAIRSGQGVRNTEAFF
>-|TRBJ2-7|TRBV7-9|few
TGTGCCAGCAACACCATAGGTCCAGGAGGCTACGAGCAGTACTTC
CASNTIGPGGYEQYF
>-|TRBJ1-1|TRBV4-1|-
TGCGCCAGCAGCTACAGGGTTGGCACTGAAGCTTTCTTT
CASSYRVGTEAFF
>TRBD2|TRBJ2-7|TRBV5-4|-
TGTGCCAGCAGTTTGGTAGCGGGAGTGAGTTCCTACGAGCAGTACTTC
CASSLVAGVSSYEQYF
>TRBD1|TRBJ1-1|TRBV7-3|-
TGTGCCAGCAGCTTATGGACAGGGGGTATTAACACTGAAGCTTTCTTT
CASSLWTGGINTEAFF
>-|TRBJ2-3|TRBV27|-
TGTGCCAGCAGTTCAGTTAGCACAGATACGCAGTATTTT
CASSSVSTDTQYF
>-|TRBJ2-7|TRBV15|-
TGTGCCACCAGCAGAGTGCCCGGGGGTGGGTACGAGCAGTACTTC
CATSRVPGGGYEQYF
>-|TRBJ2-5|TRBV29-1|-
TGCAGCGGGAATTTGGGAGAGACCCAGTACTTC
CSGNLGETQYF
>TRBD1|TRBJ2-4|TRBV2|few
TGTGCCAGCAGCGAAACAGGGGACATTCAGTACTTC
CASSETGDIQYF
>-|TRBJ2-1|TRBV6-2/TRBV6-3|-
TGTGCCAGCAGTCCCTGGAGGACCGGATACAATGAGCAGTTCTTC
CASSPWRTGYNEQFF
>-|TRBJ2-7|TRBV3-1|few
TGTGCCAGCAGCCGGAAATCAACGAGCTCCTACGAGCAGTACTTC
CASSRKSTSSYEQYF
>TRBD1|TRBJ1-5|TRBV4-3|few
TGCGCCAGCAGCCAAGATCTTTTTCACAGGGGTCAGCCCCAGCATTTT
CASSQDLFHRGQPQHF
>TRBD1|TRBJ1-1|TRBV7-8|few
TGTGCCAGCAGCTTGGACAGGGGGCAGACCACTGAAGCTTTCTTT
CASSLDRGQTTEAFF
>-|TRBJ2-3|TRBV2|few
TGTGCCAGCACCTCTTCCGGGGCCACAGATACGCAGTATTTT
CASTSSGATDTQYF
>-|TRBJ2-2|TRBV25-1|many
TGTGCCAGCAAAATTTCAGGGGCGGCCACCGGGGAGCTGTTTTTT
CASKISGAATGELFF
>-|TRBJ1-1|TRBV4-1|few
TGCGCCAGCAGCCAAGGCCCGGGGGCTAGTAACACTGAAGCTTTCTTT
CASSQGPGASNTEAFF
>TRBD1|TRBJ2-1|TRBV6-5|-
TGTGCCAGCAGTTACTTAACAGGGGGCAGCTCCTACAATGAGCAGTTCTTC
CASSYLTGGSSYNEQFF
>TRBD1|TRBJ1-2|TRBV10-3|-
TGTGCCATCAGTGACCCCGGACAGGCCGACTATGGCTACACCTTC
CAISDPGQADYGYTF
>-|TRBJ2-7|TRBV7-8|-
TGTGCCAGCAGCCCGCTCCCAGGATCCTACGAGCAGTACTTC
CASSPLPGSYEQYF
>-|TRBJ1-1|TRBV12-3/TRBV12-4|few
TGTGCCAGCAGTTTCGCAGGTGGTGGCACTGAAGCTTTCTTT
CASSFAGGGTEAFF
>TRBD2|TRBJ2-3|TRBV4-1|few
TGCGCCAGCAGATCGTCGGGAGGGCCCAATACGCAGTATTTT
CASRSSGGPNTQYF
>TRBD2|TRBJ2-3|TRBV15|-
TGTGCCACCAGCAAGGGACTAGGTCTCTCGGTCGATACGCAGTATTTT
CATSKGLGLSVDTQYF
>-|TRBJ1-4|TRBV7-9|few
TGTGCCAGCAGCCCGGCAGGGACGGCTAATGAAAAACTGTTTTTT
CASSPAGTANEKLFF
>-|TRBJ2-7|TRBV12-3/TRBV12-4|-
TGTGCCAGCAGTTTAATAGGGGGTGGGGAGCAGTACTTC
CASSLIGGGEQYF
>-|TRBJ2-1|TRBV7-9|few
TGTGCCAGCAGCTCTCCCCCCCGGGGCCCCGGGGGCTACAATGAGCAGTTCTTC
CASSSPPRGPGGYNEQFF
>TRBD1|TRBJ2-7|TRBV9|few
TGTGCCAGCAGCGGACGACCGGGACAGAAATACGAGCAGTACTTC
CASSGRPGQKYEQYF